Following are 32 T cell receptor beta chains from one sample sequenced in a study of CD8 T cells in Susac syndrome. The RNA input was roughly 0.45 to 1 ug, and it was reverse transcribed with random hexamers. MiXCR, run by TCRdb on the immunoSEQ multiplex PCR reads, gives a single entry per CDR3 protein. The data contain roughly 400,000 distinct CDR3 sequences, 75% to 90% of them singletons. The sample consisted of CD8+ T cells from PBMCs. Every receptor here comes from a human donor with multiple sclerosis.

CDR3 loop: CSVSGRGDLNYGYTF. CDR3 DNA: TGCAGCGTCTCTGGACGGGGAGACCTTAACTATGGCTACACCTTC. The chain employs TRBV29-1 and TRBJ1-2, with D unresolved. Germline V gives CDR1 SQVTM, CDR2 ANQGSEA. The CDR3 runs 15 residues. Between the trimmed V and J ends, which lost 6 bases and 1 base, there was a span of 18 bases.

The genes are TRBV7-9 and TRBJ2-3, with D perhaps matching TRBD1 (6 bases). V lost 11 bases and J lost 2, with 14 bases in between. The CDR3 contains 13 residues. Germline lookup yields CDR1 SEHNR and CDR2 FQNEAQ (reference sequence). CDR3 nucleotide sequence: TGTGCCGGAGACGGGACAATCACAGATACGCAGTATTTT. Protein sequence: CAGDGTITDTQYF.

This clonotype was observed once. The J gene is TRBJ2-5, the V gene TRBV20-1; the match to TRBD2 covers 7 bases. CDR1 DFQATT and CDR2 SNEGSKA come from the germline V gene (reference sequence). This CDR3 contains 13 residues. The ends lost 3 bases at V and 4 bases at J; junction bases unmatched: 5. The CDR3, as DNA: TGCAGTGCTAGCGGGGGGATAGGAGAGACCCAGTACTTC. Translating it yields CSASGGIGETQYF.

The V gene is TRBV6-2 or TRBV6-3, the J gene TRBJ1-1; the D is unclear. Looked up from germline, CDR1 is MNHEY and CDR2 is SVGEGT. This CDR3 is built from 12 residues. V gave up 0 bases and J gave up 6 bases, with 5 bases separating them. The CDR3 DNA sequence: TGTGCCAGCAGTTACTCTCTATCTGAAGCTTTCTTT. This gives the protein CASSYSLSEAFF.

The chain has TRBV20-1 and TRBJ2-7; the match to TRBD2 covers 8 bases. The CDR3 length is 14 residues. Germline loops: CDR1 DFQATT, CDR2 SNEGSKA (reference sequence). The ends lost 4 bases at V and 2 bases at J; junction bases unmatched: 7. The CDR3 is CSATVAGPTYEQYF. CDR3 nucleotides: TGCAGTGCTACGGTAGCGGGGCCGACCTACGAGCAGTACTTC.

This clonotype was detected a few times. The chain joins TRBV12-3 or TRBV12-4 to TRBJ2-5, with D tentatively TRBD2 (5 bases). The ends were cut back, 4 bases at V and 0 bases at J, with 6 bases in the middle. There are 13 residues in the CDR3. The CDR3 nucleotides read TGTGCCAGCAGTTCGGGGAACCAAGAGACCCAGTACTTC. It codes for CASSSGNQETQYF.

The gene calls are TRBV7-9 and TRBJ1-5; D possibly corresponds to TRBD1 (5 bases). Trimming took 5 bases from V and 4 from J, leaving 12 bases between them. The V gene's germline CDR1 is SEHNR and CDR2 FQNEAQ (reference sequence). This CDR3 region has 14 residues. CDR3 nucleotide sequence: TGTGCCAGCAGCGAGGGGATGGGAAATCAGCCCCAGCATTTT. Translating it yields CASSEGMGNQPQHF. The full variable domain, rest sourced from reference TRBV7-9 and TRBJ1-5, is DTGVSQNPRHKITKRGQNVTFRCDPISEHNRLYWYRQTLGQGPEFLTYFQNEAQLEKSRLLSDRFSAERPKGSFSTLEIQRTEQGDSAMYLCASSEGMGNQPQHFGDGTRLSIL.

The chain joins TRBV12-3 or TRBV12-4 to TRBJ2-3, with D tentatively TRBD2 (5 bases). Trimming removed 5 bases at V and 5 bases at J, with 17 bases between. The CDR3 extends over 15 amino acids. The CDR3 sequence is CASSPLTSGGDTQYF. CDR3 DNA sequence: TGTGCCAGCAGTCCCCTGACTTCTGGAGGAGATACGCAGTATTTT.

The chain has TRBV4-1 and TRBJ2-7; 7 nucleotides agree with TRBD1. This CDR3 region has 15 residues. The ends lost 3 bases at V and 2 bases at J; junction bases unmatched: 7. Germline V gene sequence: CDR1 MGHRA, CDR2 YSYEKL. As DNA, the CDR3 is TGCGCCAGCAGCCAGGAACCGGGACAGACCTACGAGCAGTACTTC. It specifies CASSQEPGQTYEQYF.

The chain combines TRBV6-1 with TRBJ2-2, with 7 bases fitting TRBD2. The junction had 12 bases not matched to a gene; V was cut back by 6 bases and J by 5 bases. The CDR3 is 16 residues long. Germline V gene data show CDR1 as MNHNS and CDR2 as SASEGT. Here the CDR3 reads CASSPRGSGRTGELFF. The CDR3 nucleotides read TGTGCCAGCAGCCCCCGCGGTAGCGGGCGTACCGGGGAGCTGTTTTTT.

The CDR3 nucleotides read TGTGCCAGCAGTTTCACGGGGTTACAAGAGACCCAGTACTTC. Translation gives CASSFTGLQETQYF. This chain uses TRBV6-5 with TRBJ2-5; D is possibly TRBD2 (5 bases). Germline lookup yields CDR1 MNHEY and CDR2 SVGAGI. The CDR3 consists of 14 residues. Trimming took off 4 bases at V and 2 bases at J, with 11 bases between the two ends.

This chain links TRBV19 with TRBJ2-7; D call uncertain. The CDR3 has 14 residues. The germline gives CDR1 LNHDA, CDR2 SQIVND (reference sequence). V lost 1 base and J 2 bases, leaving 9 bases between the germline ends. CDR3 amino acids: CASSIGPETYEQYF. The CDR3 nucleotides are TGTGCCAGTAGTATAGGGCCGGAAACCTACGAGCAGTACTTC.

This chain uses TRBV7-6 with TRBJ2-2, with a weak D call TRBD2 (6 bases). The V end lost 5 bases, the J end lost 4 bases, and 17 bases lay between the germline ends. There are 16 residues in the CDR3. Germline lookup yields CDR1 SGHVS and CDR2 FNYEAQ. The CDR3 here is CASSPAGGAGTGELFF. The CDR3 DNA reads TGTGCCAGCAGCCCCGCCGGGGGAGCAGGCACCGGGGAGCTGTTTTTT.

The chain couples TRBV10-3 to TRBJ2-7; 8 positions match TRBD1. Trimming cost V 7 bases and J 3 bases; bases outside gene matches: 5. Germline CDR1 ENHRY, CDR2 SYGVKD. The CDR3 spans 13 residues. CDR3 bases: TGTGCCATCATGACAGGACAGGGCTACGAGCAGTACTTC. This sequence encodes CAIMTGQGYEQYF.

The rearrangement uses TRBV27 and TRBJ2-7, with 7 bases fitting TRBD1. This CDR3 has 15 amino acids. Germline V gene lookup returns CDR1 MNHEY and CDR2 SMNVEV (reference sequence). V lost 6 bases and J lost 3; bases outside the gene matches: 11. CDR3 residues: CASSTGTVPGYEQYF. In nucleotides, the CDR3 is TGTGCCAGCAGCACCGGGACAGTCCCCGGCTACGAGCAGTACTTC.

The chain links TRBV14 to TRBJ1-1; perhaps TRBD1 as D (6 bases). V shed 5 bases and J shed 2 bases, with 15 bases lying between them. The CDR3 loop spans 15 amino acids. Germline-derived CDR1 and CDR2 are SGHDN and FVKESK. Here the CDR3 DNA reads TGTGCCAGCAGCTTAAGGGCAGGGGTCAACACTGAAGCTTTCTTT. This translates into CASSLRAGVNTEAFF.

This clonotype is a singleton in its sample. The chain uses TRBV3-1 and TRBJ2-1; 10 nucleotides match TRBD2. The CDR3 spans 19 residues. J lost 1 base, V lost 0 bases, and 9 bases had no gene match. The germline CDR1 and CDR2 sequences are LGHDT and YNNKEL (reference sequence). The CDR3 DNA sequence: TGTGCCAGCAGCCAAGATAAAGAACTAGCGGGAAAATCCTACAATGAGCAGTTCTTC. Translated: CASSQDKELAGKSYNEQFF.

The rearrangement uses TRBV20-1 and TRBJ2-1; D ambiguous. CDR1 is DFQATT, CDR2 SNEGSKA, per germline (reference sequence). V was cut by 5 bases and J by 0 bases, with 14 bases left in between. This CDR3 is built from 15 residues. CDR3 residues: CSASPTSSSYNEQFF. In DNA, the CDR3 is TGCAGTGCTTCGCCGACTTCCTCCTCCTACAATGAGCAGTTCTTC.

This clonotype has just one count. A read error may produce the germline difference seen at one junction end. V is TRBV5-4 and J is TRBJ2-1; TRBD1 aligns across 7 bases. The CDR3 length is 14 residues. Germline V CDR1 and CDR2: SGHNT, YYREEE (reference sequence). The CDR3 spells CASSLEGLGQPFTF. The CDR3 DNA follows: TGTGCCAGCAGCTTGGAAGGCTTGGGACAGCCTTTTACCTTC.

V gene TRBV7-8 combines with J gene TRBJ2-7; TRBD1 or TRBD2 may be the D gene (5 bases each). The CDR3 is made up of 15 amino acids. In germline, CDR1 is SGHVS, CDR2 FQNEAQ. V lost 5 bases and J 6 bases, leaving 20 bases between the germline ends. The CDR3 DNA reads as TGTGCCAGCAGCCCCCGGGATCCGGGGACCCGCGAGCAGTACTTC. Translated, it gives CASSPRDPGTREQYF.

V is TRBV14 and J is TRBJ1-1; D not resolved. CDR1 and CDR2 from the germline V gene are SGHDN and FVKESK. V lost 0 bases and J 1 base, leaving 15 bases between the germline ends. The CDR3 sequence is 17 residues long. Here the CDR3 DNA reads TGTGCCAGCAGCCAAGAGTCACCTCGTGATGAGAACACTGAAGCTTTCTTT. It yields the protein CASSQESPRDENTEAFF.

The J gene is TRBJ2-3, the V gene TRBV28; 8 bases map to TRBD1. This CDR3 has 18 residues. The germline V gene has CDR1 MDHEN and CDR2 SYDVKM. With V trimmed by 1 base and J by 0 bases, 9 bases remained unmatched. The CDR3, as DNA: TGTGCCAGCAGTTTATCCCTTGGGGGACAGGAGAGCACAGATACGCAGTATTTT. Its translation is CASSLSLGGQESTDTQYF.

The chain is built from TRBV19 and TRBJ2-7, with TRBD2 matching 9 bases. The CDR3 covers 14 residues. Germline CDR1 and CDR2: LNHDA and SQIVND (reference sequence). V shed 7 bases and J 1 base; nucleotides not matched to a gene: 5. The DNA of the CDR3 is TGTGCCAGTAAGGTAGCGGGAGAATCCTACGAGCAGTACTTC. This sequence encodes CASKVAGESYEQYF.

This chain joins TRBV28 and TRBJ2-1; 9 bases map to TRBD2. V lost 8 bases and J lost 3; bases outside the gene matches: 8. The CDR3 contains 15 residues. The germline gives CDR1 MDHEN, CDR2 SYDVKM. Written as DNA, the CDR3 is TGTGCCAGCGGGCCTAGCGGGAAGGTCTACAATGAGCAGTTCTTC. This translates into CASGPSGKVYNEQFF.

The rearrangement joins TRBV5-1 to TRBJ2-3, with D possibly matching TRBD2 (5 bases). Germline V CDR1 and CDR2: SGHRS, YFSETQ. The ends were cut back, 4 bases at V and 1 base at J, with 13 bases in the middle. The CDR3 loop spans 15 amino acids. The CDR3 loop reads CASSPGLERTDTQYF. The DNA for the CDR3 is TGCGCCAGCAGCCCCGGACTGGAACGCACAGATACGCAGTATTTT.

J is TRBJ2-7 and V is TRBV16; TRBD1 might be the D (6 bases). The CDR3 length is 15 residues. V was pared by 3 bases and J by 3 bases, with 15 bases between. The germline gives CDR1 KGHSY, CDR2 FQNENV. The CDR3 region is CASSQLTGGLYEQYF. CDR3 in DNA: TGTGCCAGCAGCCAGTTGACAGGTGGACTCTACGAGCAGTACTTC.

The CDR3 loop is CASSLGPSAGGAYEQYF. The CDR3 nucleotides read TGCGCCAGCAGCTTGGGTCCCTCGGCAGGGGGGGCCTACGAGCAGTACTTC. The rearrangement uses TRBV5-1 and TRBJ2-7; perhaps D is TRBD1 or TRBD2 (7 bases each). CDR3 size: 17 residues. Germline V gene lookup returns CDR1 SGHRS and CDR2 YFSETQ. V was shortened by 0 bases and J by 2 bases, with 18 bases between the two germline ends.

The chain uses TRBV5-1 and TRBJ1-1, with 12 bases fitting TRBD1. Per germline, CDR1 SGHRS and CDR2 YFSETQ. The CDR3 runs to 16 residues. J gave up 3 bases and V 3 bases, and 6 bases lay outside the gene matches. The CDR3 nucleotides are TGCGCCAGCAGCTCCGGGACAGGGGGCGCGGACACTGAAGCTTTCTTT. This encodes CASSSGTGGADTEAFF. The full variable domain, in which reference TRBV5-1 and TRBJ1-1 provide the parts outside the CDR3, is KAGVTQTPRYLIKTRGQQVTLSCSPISGHRSVSWYQQTPGQGLQFLFEYFSETQRNKGNFPGRFSGRQFSNSRSEMNVSTLELGDSALYLCASSSGTGGADTEAFFGQGTRLTVV.

This clonotype was picked up one time. The chain combines TRBV30 with TRBJ1-2; 7 bases align to TRBD1. V dropped 0 bases and J dropped 8; count of bases not matched to a gene: 18. CDR3 size: 17 residues. In germline, CDR1 is GTSNPN, CDR2 SVGIG (reference sequence). The CDR3 sequence is CAWSVPGTVNLIRGYTF. Written as DNA, the CDR3 is TGTGCCTGGAGTGTCCCCGGGACAGTCAACCTTATCAGAGGCTACACCTTC.

This clonotype appeared once. This chain uses TRBV12-3 or TRBV12-4 with TRBJ2-7; no definite D call. Trimming stripped 1 base from V and 1 base from J, with 11 bases between. The CDR3 is 15 residues long. Written as DNA, the CDR3 is TGTGCCAGCAGTTTAGTTTGGCCAACGTCCTACGAGCAGTACTTC. Residues: CASSLVWPTSYEQYF.

CDR3 sequence: CASSLAVGGPNTEAFF. CDR3 coding DNA: TGCGCCAGCAGCTTGGCCGTCGGGGGCCCGAACACTGAAGCTTTCTTT. This rearrangement joins TRBV5-1 to TRBJ1-1; perhaps TRBD1 as D (6 bases). Trimming left V 0 bases short and J 1 base short, with 13 bases between. CDR3 size: 16 residues. The germline V gene has CDR1 SGHRS and CDR2 YFSETQ.

The chain links TRBV9 to TRBJ2-1, with 10 bases lining up with TRBD1. V shed 5 bases and J 8 bases; nucleotides not matched to a gene: 13. Germline assignment: CDR1 SGDLS and CDR2 YYNGEE. There are 16 residues in the CDR3. Here the CDR3 reads CASSGLGDRGIDEQFF. In DNA, the CDR3 is TGTGCCAGCAGTGGACTTGGGGACAGGGGTATCGATGAGCAGTTCTTC.